A single sample is the source of the 21 T cell receptor beta chains below, sequenced in a study of cytomegalovirus exposure and HLA in healthy donors. It was with 60 Vbeta and 13 Jbeta primers that the PCR ran. The repertoire was sequenced with immunoSEQ multiplex PCR; TCRdb's copy has only in-frame clones and lacks some. The table has 120,000 or so clones, 80% seen once. The material sequenced was PBMCs. The receptors shown here come from a man aged 40-55 years in good health and CMV-seronegative.

The chain links TRBV7-2 to TRBJ1-5; D is unclear. V lost 3 bases to trimming and J lost 4 bases, with 7 bases between them. This CDR3 comprises 13 residues. Germline assignment: CDR1 SGHTA and CDR2 FQGNSA. The CDR3 is CASSFTENQPQHF. The CDR3 nucleotides are TGTGCCAGCAGCTTCACAGAAAATCAGCCCCAGCATTTT.

The V gene is TRBV27, the J gene TRBJ2-1; 7 bases agree with TRBD2. Germline loops: CDR1 MNHEY, CDR2 SMNVEV (reference sequence). This CDR3 region has 17 residues. J gave up 0 bases and V 3 bases, and 8 bases lay outside the gene matches. The CDR3 DNA reads TGTGCCAGCAGTTTTAGGCAGCGGGGTATCTCCTACAATGAGCAGTTCTTC. It is translated as CASSFRQRGISYNEQFF.

The chain employs TRBV5-1 and TRBJ1-2; 8 bases are shared with TRBD1. Germline assignment: CDR1 SGHRS and CDR2 YFSETQ. The length of the CDR3 is 15 residues. The ends lost 3 bases at V and 2 bases at J; junction bases unmatched: 6. The chain's CDR3 is CASSSTGGLNYGYTF. For the CDR3, the DNA is TGCGCCAGCAGCTCCACAGGGGGATTAAACTATGGCTACACCTTC.

This clone was counted between two and nine times. The V and J genes are TRBV2 and TRBJ2-3, with TRBD2 matching 12 bases. CDR3 length: 15 amino acids. V shed 6 bases and J 7 bases; nucleotides not matched to a gene: 8. Germline V lookup: CDR1 SNHLY, CDR2 FYNNEI. DNA for the CDR3: TGTGCCAGCAGACCCCTAGCGGGGGGGCCTTATACGCAGTATTTT. This sequence encodes CASRPLAGGPYTQYF.

The CDR3 protein is CASSEGTAGGTQYF. The CDR3 DNA reads TGCGCCAGCAGTGAGGGGACAGCCGGGGGTACGCAGTATTTT. The chain employs TRBV10-1 and TRBJ2-3; D is perhaps TRBD1 (7 bases). V shed 2 bases and J shed 8 bases, with 14 bases lying between them. The CDR3 length is 14 residues. Germline V gives CDR1 WNHNN, CDR2 SYGVQD (reference sequence).

This chain's CDR3 is CASSDGGGVSYEQYF. The DNA of the CDR3 is TGTGCCAGCAGTGATGGTGGGGGGGTCTCCTACGAGCAGTACTTC. The chain has TRBV6-1 and TRBJ2-7, with TRBD2 matching over 7 bases. The V and J ends lost 3 bases and 0 bases, in that order; junction bases with no gene match: 5. This CDR3 contains 15 residues. Germline assignment: CDR1 MNHNS and CDR2 SASEGT.

V usage is TRBV6-5 and J usage is TRBJ1-6; possible D gene TRBD1, 5 bases. Germline V gives CDR1 MNHEY, CDR2 SVGAGI. CDR3 length: 15 amino acids. V was clipped by 7 bases and J by 7 bases, with 17 bases between them. CDR3 DNA: TGTGCCAGCAACCCCGCGGGGGGAGAGAATTCACCCCTCCACTTT. As protein: CASNPAGGENSPLHF.

V and J are TRBV19 and TRBJ1-1, with unresolved D. Looked up from germline, CDR1 is LNHDA and CDR2 is SQIVND (reference sequence). With 5 bases removed from V and 2 bases from J, the gap between germline ends came to 12 bases. The CDR3 runs 14 residues. The CDR3 DNA sequence: TGTGCCAGTAGTTACGACGGGGTTAACACTGAAGCTTTCTTT. Encoded protein: CASSYDGVNTEAFF.

The rearrangement links TRBV15 to TRBJ2-5, with D possibly being TRBD1 (6 bases). Germline V gene lookup returns CDR1 LNHNV and CDR2 YYDKDF (reference sequence). V lost 4 bases and J 1 base, leaving 10 bases between the germline ends. The CDR3 has 14 amino acids. CDR3 nucleotide sequence: TGTGCCACCAGCACTCAGACAGGCCAAGAGACCCAGTACTTC. Protein sequence: CATSTQTGQETQYF.

This CDR3 reads CASSFGVFTDTQYF. CDR3 nucleotides: TGTGCCAGCAGCTTCGGAGTCTTCACAGATACGCAGTATTTT. The chain combines TRBV5-4 with TRBJ2-3; D not resolved. Trimming cost V 2 bases and J 2 bases, with 9 bases left between them. Germline CDR1 SGHNT, CDR2 YYREEE (reference sequence). This CDR3 spans 14 amino acids.

The V call is TRBV7-3, the J call TRBJ2-1; TRBD2 is a possible D gene (6 bases). The V end was cut by 6 bases, the J end by 0 bases, with 12 bases between. CDR1 and CDR2 from the germline V gene are SGHTA and FQGTGA. CDR3 length: 15 residues. The CDR3 loop is CASRLGGSSYNEQFF. DNA for the CDR3: TGTGCCAGCAGGTTGGGAGGAAGCTCCTACAATGAGCAGTTCTTC.

This clone was seen more than once but under ten times. The CDR3 DNA follows: TGTGCCAGCAACTCACGGGGATATGGGGCCAACGTCCTGACTTTC. Translation gives CASNSRGYGANVLTF. This chain links TRBV6-4 with TRBJ2-6; a weak D match, TRBD2 (5 bases). Trimming took 7 bases from V and 3 from J, leaving 13 bases between them. The CDR3 totals 15 residues. CDR1 MRHNA and CDR2 SNTAGT come from the germline V gene.

The chain has TRBV6-6 and TRBJ1-1; a weak D match, TRBD1 (5 bases). V was pared by 2 bases and J by 5 bases, with 9 bases between. Looked up from germline, CDR1 is MNHNY and CDR2 is SVGAGI (reference sequence). The CDR3 runs 13 residues. CDR3 coding DNA: TGTGCCAGCAGTTACAGCAGGGCTACTGAAGCTTTCTTT. This sequence encodes CASSYSRATEAFF.

This chain links TRBV6-1 with TRBJ2-7; 7 bases are shared with TRBD1. The CDR3 is made up of 15 amino acids. V lost 0 bases to trimming and J lost 2 bases; unmatched junction nucleotides: 4. Germline V gene lookup returns CDR1 MNHNS and CDR2 SASEGT. The CDR3 is CASSEAGTVTYEQYF. The DNA for the CDR3 is TGTGCCAGCAGTGAAGCAGGGACAGTTACCTACGAGCAGTACTTC.

The J gene is TRBJ2-1, the V gene TRBV7-9; D is perhaps TRBD2 (9 bases). The V end lost 4 bases, the J end lost 0 bases, and 16 bases lay between the germline ends. This CDR3 contains 17 residues. Germline loops: CDR1 SEHNR, CDR2 FQNEAQ (reference sequence). CDR3 DNA: TGTGCCAGCAGCTCGCCTAGCGGGACAGGCTCCTACAATGAGCAGTTCTTC. Translated: CASSSPSGTGSYNEQFF.

The V gene is TRBV6-1, the J gene TRBJ2-2, with 9 bases aligning to TRBD1. Germline V lookup: CDR1 MNHNS, CDR2 SASEGT. There are 15 residues in the CDR3. V shed 6 bases, J shed 4 bases, and the junction held 6 bases outside the gene matches. CDR3 protein: CASRWTGEITGELFF. The CDR3 coding sequence is TGTGCCAGCAGGTGGACAGGGGAGATCACCGGGGAGCTGTTTTTT.

The rearrangement links TRBV7-9 to TRBJ2-3, with D perhaps matching TRBD2 (5 bases). Germline V CDR1 and CDR2: SEHNR, FQNEAQ (reference sequence). V shed 1 base and J shed 7 bases, with 6 bases lying between them. The length of the CDR3 is 12 residues. CDR3 sequence reads: CASSLGRNTQYF. The DNA of the CDR3 is TGTGCCAGCAGCTTAGGGAGGAATACGCAGTATTTT.

In this sample, this clone turned up a few times. CDR3 DNA sequence: TGTGCCAGCAGCTTAGCGACCCCCAGGGATGCAGATACGCAGTATTTT. Protein product: CASSLATPRDADTQYF. V and J are TRBV7-9 and TRBJ2-3, with D possibly being TRBD1 (5 bases). The germline V gene encodes CDR1 SEHNR and CDR2 FQNEAQ (reference sequence). With 0 bases removed from V and 4 bases from J, the gap between germline ends came to 14 bases. CDR3 length: 16 residues.

J is TRBJ2-5 and V is TRBV5-6, with 9 bases matching TRBD1. V trimming: 4 bases; J trimming: 3 bases; junction bases outside the gene matches: 4. CDR1 and CDR2 from the germline V gene are SGHDT and YYEEEE. The CDR3 has 14 residues. This CDR3 reads CASSLTGGEETQYF. CDR3 coding DNA: TGTGCCAGCAGCCTGACAGGGGGGGAAGAGACCCAGTACTTC.

This clone was seen a handful of times. The sample has other DNA sequences that encode this CDR3 too. The rearrangement links TRBV28 to TRBJ1-1; 11 bases match TRBD1. V shed 6 bases and J 3 bases; nucleotides not matched to a gene: 3. From germline, CDR1 is MDHEN and CDR2 SYDVKM. The CDR3 extends over 14 amino acids. The CDR3 bases are TGTGCCAGCAGCCCGGGACAGGGGGACACTGAAGCTTTCTTT. It translates to CASSPGQGDTEAFF.

The chain combines TRBV30 with TRBJ1-2; D might be TRBD1 (5 bases). The CDR3 extends over 13 amino acids. Germline V gene lookup returns CDR1 GTSNPN and CDR2 SVGIG (reference sequence). V was clipped by 2 bases and J by 2 bases, with 9 bases between them. CDR3 DNA: TGTGCCTGGAGTTGGGGCTCCAACTATGGCTACACCTTC. Translating gives CAWSWGSNYGYTF. The complete variable domain, with remaining parts taken from reference TRBV30 and TRBJ1-2, reads SQTIHQWPATLVQPVGSPLSLECTVEGTSNPNLYWYRQAAGRGLQLLFYSVGIGQISSEVPQNLSASRPQDRQFILSSKKLLLSDSGFYLCAWSWGSNYGYTFGSGTRLTVV.